The 21 T cell receptor beta chains below come from one sample, sequenced in a study of post-analysis software for immune sequencing data (dated by TCRdb to 2014 to 2015). Study-wide conclusions, independent of this receptor: Roughly 5 TRBV segments, including TRBV5-6, TRBV5-1 and TRBV20-1, were significantly more frequent in patients than controls.

The library relied on PCR. For sequencing, an Illumina HiSeq 2500 was employed. Unique molecular identifiers were incorporated into TCR beta cDNA libraries to reduce PCR and sequencing biases. Using fastp trimming at Q25 and MiXCR clonotype assembly, TCRdb reanalyzed the public sequencing data and kept in-frame beta chains. For every CDR3 protein sequence, its rows merge into one entry that carries the most common genes and DNA. This sample has roughly 540,000 distinct CDR3 sequences in its table, and around 34% of those were observed once. The ten largest clones take up 5% to 6% of the sample. These receptors have no known antigen. Sequenced sample: blood. The receptors derive from a girl aged 2-17 years with multiple sclerosis.

This chain joins TRBV12-3 or TRBV12-4 and TRBJ2-3, with TRBD1 matching over 7 bases. Trimming cost V 6 bases and J 6 bases; bases outside gene matches: 12. This CDR3 region has 15 residues. The CDR3 loop reads CASSPDRVSGDTQYF. The CDR3 DNA reads TGTGCCAGCAGCCCTGACAGGGTCTCTGGGGATACGCAGTATTTT.

The chain has TRBV5-6 and TRBJ1-2; unclear D gene. Trimming left V 0 bases short and J 6 bases short, with 18 bases between. The CDR3 length is 16 residues. Germline assignment: CDR1 SGHDT and CDR2 YYEEEE. CDR3 amino acids: CASSLEASRAVNGYTF. The CDR3 DNA is TGTGCCAGCAGCTTGGAGGCCAGCCGCGCCGTTAATGGCTACACCTTC.

This clonotype was detected only a few times. The chain joins TRBV12-3 or TRBV12-4 to TRBJ1-1; D is perhaps TRBD1 (5 bases). CDR3 length: 14 amino acids. Deletions cut 3 bases from V and 4 bases from J, with 12 bases between. The CDR3: CASSFAQGGTEAFF. In DNA form, the CDR3 reads TGTGCCAGCAGTTTTGCCCAGGGAGGCACTGAAGCTTTCTTT.

This clonotype turned up a few times. The V gene is TRBV7-6, the J gene TRBJ1-6; TRBD1 might be the D (5 bases). Looked up from germline, CDR1 is SGHVS and CDR2 is FNYEAQ. CDR3 size: 19 residues. V dropped 2 bases and J dropped 6 bases, with 23 bases sitting between them. CDR3 nucleotide sequence: TGTGCCAGCAGCTTAAGTAGCCCCGGGTCAAGGGGCCTTAATTCACCCCTCCACTTT. Its translation is CASSLSSPGSRGLNSPLHF. The complete variable domain, with remaining parts taken from reference TRBV7-6 and TRBJ1-6, reads GAGVSQSPRYKVTKRGQDVALRCDPISGHVSLYWYRQALGQGPEFLTYFNYEAQQDKSGLPNDRFSAERPEGSISTLTIQRTEQRDSAMYRCASSLSSPGSRGLNSPLHFGNGTRLTVT.

This clonotype was counted a few times. Here the CDR3 DNA reads TGTGCCAGCAGCTTATCCGTGGGGACTGGGGCCAACGTCCTGACTTTC. Translated: CASSLSVGTGANVLTF. The chain uses TRBV7-9 and TRBJ2-6, with D hard to call. V was cut by 2 bases and J by 2 bases, with 10 bases left in between. The CDR3 is 16 amino acids. The germline gives CDR1 SEHNR, CDR2 FQNEAQ (reference sequence).

This clonotype was counted only a few times. The rearrangement joins TRBV5-1 to TRBJ2-1, with D possibly TRBD2 on 7 matching bases. The length of the CDR3 is 11 residues. The V gene lost 7 bases and the J gene lost 9 bases, with 11 bases spanning the gap. In germline, CDR1 is SGHRS, CDR2 YFSETQ. This CDR3 reads CASRGGVEQFF. CDR3 nucleotides: TGCGCCAGCCGAGGGGGGGTTGAGCAGTTCTTC.

The chain joins TRBV13 to TRBJ2-4, with D possibly being TRBD1 (6 bases). There are 17 residues in the CDR3. Between the trimmed V and J ends, which lost 4 bases and 0 bases, there was a span of 16 bases. From germline, CDR1 is PRHDT and CDR2 FYEKMQ (reference sequence). This CDR3 reads CASSSQDRRLAKNIQYF. As DNA, the CDR3 is TGTGCCAGCAGCTCCCAGGACAGAAGACTAGCCAAAAACATTCAGTACTTC.

The chain carries TRBV3-1 and TRBJ1-2; D might be TRBD1 (5 bases). The CDR3 has 15 residues. Trimming cost V 2 bases and J 4 bases, with 14 bases left between them. CDR1 is LGHDT and CDR2 is YNNKEL in the germline V gene (reference sequence). The DNA for the CDR3 is TGTGCCAGCAGCCAAAAGGGCAGACAGTCCTATGGCTACACCTTC. It yields the protein CASSQKGRQSYGYTF.

The rearrangement uses TRBV3-1 and TRBJ2-2; 9 bases are shared with TRBD2. V gave up 0 bases and J gave up 3 bases; unmatched junction bases: 14. Looked up from germline, CDR1 is LGHDT and CDR2 is YNNKEL (reference sequence). CDR3 length: 20 amino acids. The CDR3 DNA sequence: TGTGCCAGCAGCCAAGATCGTGGGGTTTTAGCGGGGGCCCACACCGGGGAGCTGTTTTTT. This encodes CASSQDRGVLAGAHTGELFF.

The chain combines TRBV20-1 with TRBJ2-1; TRBD1 is a possible D gene (6 bases). There are 14 residues in the CDR3. V shed 0 bases and J shed 3 bases, with 9 bases lying between them. CDR1 is DFQATT and CDR2 is SNEGSKA in the germline V gene (reference sequence). CDR3 loop: CSARDRGIYNEQFF. The CDR3 DNA sequence: TGCAGTGCTAGAGATAGGGGGATCTACAATGAGCAGTTCTTC.

V usage is TRBV6-5 and J usage is TRBJ2-3; D perhaps matches TRBD2 (7 bases). V shed 6 bases and J shed 7 bases, with 20 bases lying between them. The CDR3 loop spans 15 amino acids. Germline V gene lookup returns CDR1 MNHEY and CDR2 SVGAGI. Here the CDR3 DNA reads TGTGCCAGCAGCGTAGCCGGGGGGCAGCTATATACGCAGTATTTT. Its translation is CASSVAGGQLYTQYF.

This clonotype was seen only a few times. V usage is TRBV20-1 and J usage is TRBJ2-5, with 12 nucleotides matching TRBD1. The ends lost 3 bases at V and 5 bases at J; junction bases unmatched: 13. The CDR3 has 17 amino acids. CDR1 and CDR2 (germline): DFQATT, SNEGSKA (reference sequence). This chain's CDR3 is CSASDLSRDRGLETQYF. The CDR3 DNA sequence: TGCAGTGCTAGCGACCTTTCCCGGGACAGGGGGCTCGAGACCCAGTACTTC.

The J gene is TRBJ2-5, the V gene TRBV5-5, with D perhaps matching TRBD2 (5 bases). The germline V gene has CDR1 SGHKS and CDR2 YYEKEE (reference sequence). V was cut by 1 base and J by 9 bases, with 10 bases left in between. The CDR3 loop spans 12 amino acids. The CDR3 here is CASSLLSEAQYF. CDR3 nucleotides: TGTGCCAGCAGCTTGCTCTCGGAGGCCCAGTACTTC.

The rearrangement joins TRBV7-6 to TRBJ1-2, with 9 nucleotides matching TRBD1. V lost 4 bases, J lost 2 bases, and 11 bases stayed unmatched. The germline gives CDR1 SGHVS, CDR2 FNYEAQ. There are 17 residues in the CDR3. The CDR3 protein is CASSSLVGQGPNYGYTF. CDR3 coding DNA: TGTGCCAGCAGCTCTTTAGTGGGACAGGGCCCCAACTATGGCTACACCTTC.

The V and J genes are TRBV20-1 and TRBJ1-1, with D tentatively TRBD1 (6 bases). The CDR3 is 18 residues long. Germline values: CDR1 DFQATT, CDR2 SNEGSKA (reference sequence). The V gene lost 0 bases and the J gene lost 5 bases, with 25 bases spanning the gap. CDR3 protein: CSARDEGGWALGDTEAFF. As DNA, the CDR3 is TGCAGTGCTAGAGATGAGGGGGGGTGGGCCCTAGGGGATACTGAAGCTTTCTTT.

On this clonotype itself: Since a much larger clone is just one base distant, this may be a read error. The chain recombines TRBV5-1 with TRBJ2-1, with a possible D match to TRBD1 (6 bases). Trimming shortened V by 4 bases and J by 6 bases, and 14 bases separated the two germline ends. Germline CDR1 and CDR2: SGHRS and YFSETQ. The CDR3 is made up of 14 amino acids. The CDR3, as DNA: TGCGCCAGCAGCGGACGAGACAGGAGCAATGAGCAGTTCTTC. Encoded protein: CASSGRDRSNEQFF.

This clonotype has more than one count but fewer than ten. The chain uses TRBV4-1 and TRBJ1-5, with a tentative D call TRBD1 (5 bases). CDR1 and CDR2 from the germline V gene are MGHRA and YSYEKL. Trimming shortened V by 2 bases and J by 4 bases, and 15 bases separated the two germline ends. The CDR3 is 16 amino acids. The CDR3, as DNA: TGCGCCAGCAGCCAACCGGCGGGCAGGGCTAATCAGCCCCAGCATTTT. Protein product: CASSQPAGRANQPQHF.

This clonotype showed up just a few times. The chain is built from TRBV2 and TRBJ2-3, with D perhaps matching TRBD2 (5 bases). Germline CDR1 and CDR2: SNHLY and FYNNEI. The CDR3 covers 12 residues. The germline V and J ends were trimmed by 6 bases and 3 bases, with 7 bases remaining between them. The CDR3 sequence is CASRTNTDTQYF. For the CDR3, the DNA is TGTGCCAGCAGGACTAATACAGATACGCAGTATTTT.

The chain joins TRBV20-1 to TRBJ2-7, with D hard to call. Trimming pared 3 bases from V and 7 bases from J, leaving 16 bases between. This CDR3 has 13 residues. Germline lookup yields CDR1 DFQATT and CDR2 SNEGSKA (reference sequence). In DNA form, the CDR3 reads TGCAGTGCTAGCCCGCCCGGATTAATTGAGCAGTACTTC. It is translated as CSASPPGLIEQYF.

This clonotype was seen repeatedly, ten times or more. The chain links TRBV5-6 to TRBJ2-1, with 7 bases lining up with TRBD2. CDR1 is SGHDT and CDR2 is YYEEEE in the germline V gene. The V gene end was trimmed by 2 bases and the J gene end by 3 bases; junction bases not matched to a gene: 11. The CDR3 covers 17 residues. The CDR3 DNA is TGTGCCAGCAGCTTATTGGGTGGCGGGGGATTCTACAATGAGCAGTTCTTC. Translation: CASSLLGGGGFYNEQFF.

This clonotype showed up many times. The chain employs TRBV29-1 and TRBJ2-5; D is tentatively TRBD1 or TRBD2 (5 bases each). This CDR3 is 14 amino acids long. Germline loops: CDR1 SQVTM, CDR2 ANQGSEA. Deletions cut 8 bases from V and 5 bases from J, with 21 bases between. The DNA for the CDR3 is TGCAGCTCTGGAGGCAGTGGGGGATTGGAGACCCAGTACTTC. Amino acid sequence: CSSGGSGGLETQYF.